The next 21 T cell receptor beta chains were all read from a single sample in a study of tumor-infiltrating lymphocytes in primary liver carcinoma. Making TCR beta cDNA involved roughly 500 ng total RNA and a constant-region primer. Amplification in three nested multiplex PCR rounds with slightly modified ARM-PCR gave rise to TCR beta libraries. The first two PCR rounds used TRBV1-TRBV30 primers with a Cbeta primer, 9 to 11 cycles each. TCRdb independently ran MiXCR on the multiplex PCR reads; one entry per CDR3 protein. This table holds 330,000 or so distinct CDR3 sequences, approximately 64% found once. Blood RNA came from unsorted whole blood; germline DNA was also extracted. The sample consisted of peripheral blood. Receptor source: a man aged 35-49 years with primary liver carcinoma and hepatitis B virus infection.

This clonotype was seen ten or more times. The chain is built from TRBV6-2 or TRBV6-3 and TRBJ2-7, with TRBD2 identical over 9 bases. Germline V gives CDR1 MNHEY, CDR2 SVGEGT. The J segment lost 2 bases and the V segment lost 4 bases, leaving 6 bases of the junction unmatched. The length of the CDR3 is 15 residues. DNA of the CDR3: TGTGCCAGCAGTTTTATAGCGGGAGCGGCCTACGAGCAGTACTTC. Its translation is CASSFIAGAAYEQYF.

The chain employs TRBV5-1 and TRBJ2-2; no reliable D call. There are 15 residues in the CDR3. Trimming pared 9 bases from V and 0 bases from J, leaving 15 bases between. The V gene's germline CDR1 is SGHRS and CDR2 YFSETQ. The CDR3 DNA follows: TGCGCCACCCGTAGGGATATACCGAACACCGGGGAGCTGTTTTTT. Encoded protein: CATRRDIPNTGELFF.

The chain couples TRBV7-9 to TRBJ2-7; the match to TRBD1 covers 8 bases. V lost 4 bases to trimming and J lost 4 bases; unmatched junction nucleotides: 9. The germline CDR1 and CDR2 sequences are SEHNR and FQNEAQ (reference sequence). This CDR3 region has 15 residues. CDR3 sequence: CASSSGQGISYEQYF. The CDR3 nucleotides are TGTGCCAGCAGCTCAGGACAGGGTATCTCTTACGAGCAGTACTTC.

Of note for this clonotype: Just one base apart from a much larger clone, this may be a read error. J is TRBJ2-1 and V is TRBV12-3 or TRBV12-4, with unresolved D. This CDR3 has 13 residues. CDR3 in amino acids: CAGSPGSINEQFF. CDR3 bases: TGTGCCGGCAGCCCGGGCTCCATAAATGAGCAGTTCTTC.

The chain combines TRBV24-1 with TRBJ2-2; a weak D match, TRBD1 (5 bases). This CDR3 is built from 16 residues. Germline CDR1 is KGHDR and CDR2 is SFDVKD. V was pared by 4 bases and J by 5 bases, with 16 bases between. In nucleotides, the CDR3 is TGTGCCACCAGTGAACCCGGACATGCTGGGACCGGGGAGCTGTTTTTT. Protein: CATSEPGHAGTGELFF.

The chain uses TRBV7-9 and TRBJ1-4; 8 nucleotides agree with TRBD1. CDR1 and CDR2 (germline): SEHNR, FQNEAQ (reference sequence). The CDR3 covers 15 residues. Losses at the gene ends were 5 bases for V and 8 bases for J; bases not matched to a gene: 10. CDR3 sequence reads: CASSEAGGAGEKLFF. As DNA, the CDR3 is TGTGCCAGCAGCGAAGCAGGGGGCGCCGGAGAAAAACTGTTTTTT.

This clonotype has just one count. Compared with germline, one end of the junction differs, possibly owing to a read error. This chain uses TRBV11-2 with TRBJ2-5; D not certain. Per germline, CDR1 SGHAT and CDR2 FQNNGV. CDR3 length: 13 amino acids. The CDR3 spells CTSSHNTQETQYF. In nucleotides, the CDR3 is TGCACCAGCAGCCACAATACACAAGAGACCCAGTACTTC.

A note on this clonotype: A much larger clone differs by one base, so this may be a read error. The chain has TRBV6-5 and TRBJ1-5; D remains unclear. This CDR3 region has 17 residues. The germline V gene encodes CDR1 MNHEY and CDR2 SVGAGI. The V and J ends lost 5 bases and 1 base respectively, with 18 bases between them. Written as DNA, the CDR3 is TGTGCCAGCAGTCGAATTCCCGGGATAGGGAGCAATCAGCCCCAGCATTTT. Its translation: CASSRIPGIGSNQPQHF.

Many counts were recorded for this clonotype. The genes are TRBV6-1 and TRBJ2-3; D unresolved. CDR3 size: 13 residues. Germline assignment: CDR1 MNHNS and CDR2 SASEGT. The ends were cut back, 6 bases at V and 0 bases at J, with 7 bases in the middle. The CDR3 sequence is CASRPTSTDTQYF. In DNA, the CDR3 is TGTGCCAGCAGACCGACTAGCACAGATACGCAGTATTTT.

Regarding this clonotype: The conserved closing phenylalanine or tryptophan is absent in this CDR3, likely reflecting a read error. In DNA, the CDR3 is TGTACCAGCAGCATAGGACAGGGATCCTACGAGCAGTACTCC. Protein sequence: CTSSIGQGSYEQYS. The chain carries TRBV11-2 and TRBJ2-7; 8 nucleotides align to TRBD1. Germline V gene lookup returns CDR1 SGHAT and CDR2 FQNNGV. The CDR3 totals 14 residues.

This clonotype was seen only a few times. This rearrangement joins TRBV10-3 to TRBJ2-7, with 8 bases aligning to TRBD1. Trimming took 6 bases from V and 0 from J; bases not matched to a gene: 16. Per the germline V gene, CDR1 is ENHRY and CDR2 is SYGVKD. The CDR3 loop spans 18 amino acids. CDR3 residues: CAISLDRGPTGLSYEQYF. The CDR3 DNA is TGTGCCATCAGCCTCGACAGGGGACCCACGGGACTCTCCTACGAGCAGTACTTC.

This clonotype has just a few counts. This may stem from a read error, because a much larger clone lies one nucleotide away. The chain uses TRBV4-3 and TRBJ1-2, with D unresolved. The germline V gene encodes CDR1 LGHNA and CDR2 YSLEER. This CDR3 has 14 residues. V gave up 0 bases and J gave up 14 bases, with 19 bases separating them. The CDR3 DNA follows: TGCGCCAGCAGCCAAGATAGCCCAGGCTCCCTCCTTACCTTC. It encodes CASSQDSPGSLLTF.

Of note for this clonotype: At one boundary the junction diverges from the germline segment, which might be a read error. The V and J genes are TRBV11-2 and TRBJ2-3, with D tentatively TRBD2 (6 bases). In germline, CDR1 is SGHAT, CDR2 FQNNGV. This CDR3 has 15 amino acids. DNA for the CDR3: TGTGCCAGCAGCCGGGCCGGGACTGGAGGGGATATGCAGTATTTT. This sequence encodes CASSRAGTGGDMQYF.

This clonotype was seen repeatedly, ten times or more. CDR3 DNA sequence: TGTGCCATCAAAGCCACAGAGGAGGAGACCCAGTACTTC. Amino acid sequence: CAIKATEEETQYF. This chain uses TRBV10-3 with TRBJ2-5, with D unresolved. V dropped 7 bases and J dropped 5 bases, with 14 bases sitting between them. This CDR3 is built from 13 residues. Germline CDR1 and CDR2: ENHRY and SYGVKD.

This clonotype was picked up one time. One junction end does not reproduce the germline sequence, and a read error may be involved. The genes are TRBV6-5 and TRBJ2-6, with a weak D call TRBD2 (6 bases). This CDR3 has 15 residues. Germline lookup yields CDR1 MNHEY and CDR2 SVGAGI. The CDR3 DNA reads TGTGCCAACAGTTCACACGGGACTGGGGCCAACCTCCTGACTTTC. It encodes CANSSHGTGANLLTF.

In regard to this clonotype: The junction departs from germline at one end; a sequencing error may be responsible. The chain couples TRBV11-2 to TRBJ2-1, with 9 bases identical to TRBD2. The V gene's germline CDR1 is SGHAT and CDR2 FQNNGV. The length of the CDR3 is 17 residues. DNA for the CDR3: TGTGCCAGCATCTTAGTTGTTAGCGGGAGCTCTTACAATGAGCAGTTCTTC. Translation: CASILVVSGSSYNEQFF.

Comment on this clonotype: This may be a read error: a much more frequent sequence differs by one nucleotide. V gene TRBV5-5 combines with J gene TRBJ2-1; D possibly uses TRBD1 or TRBD2 (5 bases each). This CDR3 has 15 amino acids. The V gene's germline CDR1 is SGHKS and CDR2 YYEKEE (reference sequence). V was clipped by 6 bases and J by 10 bases, with 23 bases between them. CDR3 DNA: TGTGCCAGCACCCTCTCCGGGACCCCAGTCAAGGAGCAGTTCTTC. Protein: CASTLSGTPVKEQFF.

On this clonotype itself: A much larger clone lies one base from this, so it may be a read error. The chain is built from TRBV14 and TRBJ1-2; 10 bases fit TRBD1. Germline-derived CDR1 and CDR2 are SGHDN and FVKESK. Trimming at V came to 5 bases and at J to 4 bases, leaving 7 bases not matched to a gene. The CDR3 is made up of 15 amino acids. The CDR3 reads CASSRTGGSLYGYTF. The CDR3 region has the DNA TGTGCCAGCAGCAGGACAGGGGGATCTCTCTATGGCTACACCTTC.

About this clonotype itself: Germline and junction disagree at one end, which may indicate a read error. The V call is TRBV29-1, the J call TRBJ1-5; possible D gene TRBD1, 6 bases. The germline gives CDR1 SQVTM, CDR2 ANQGSEA. CDR3 length: 14 residues. The CDR3 sequence is CSVTPGQGNHPQHF. In DNA form, the CDR3 reads TGCAGCGTTACTCCGGGACAAGGGAATCACCCCCAGCATTTT. Using reference TRBV29-1 and TRBJ1-5 for the parts outside the CDR3, the full variable domain is SAVISQKPSRDICQRGTSLTIQCQVDSQVTMMFWYRQQPGQSLTLIATANQGSEATYESGFVIDKFPISRPNLTFSTLTVSNMSPEDSSIYLCSVTPGQGNHPQHFGDGTRLSIL.

This clonotype was recorded a few times. A read error may be the cause here, since a much bigger clone is one base away. The chain carries TRBV5-5 and TRBJ2-7, with 7 nucleotides matching TRBD2. From germline, CDR1 is SGHKS and CDR2 YYEKEE (reference sequence). With V trimmed by 3 bases and J by 1 base, 4 bases remained unmatched. The CDR3 runs to 14 residues. CDR3 sequence: CASSSVGRSYEQYF. For the CDR3, the DNA is TGTGCCAGCAGCTCGGTCGGGAGGTCCTACGAGCAGTACTTC.

The chain carries TRBV11-2 and TRBJ2-5; TRBD1 aligns across 7 bases. With the DNA end fitting TRBJ2-1 better, the J assignment may be wrong. This CDR3 comprises 12 residues. The V gene's germline CDR1 is SGHAT and CDR2 FQNNGV. The CDR3 loop is CASSRDRETQFF. CDR3 sequence (DNA): TGTGCCAGCAGCAGGGACAGAGAGACCCAGTTCTTC.